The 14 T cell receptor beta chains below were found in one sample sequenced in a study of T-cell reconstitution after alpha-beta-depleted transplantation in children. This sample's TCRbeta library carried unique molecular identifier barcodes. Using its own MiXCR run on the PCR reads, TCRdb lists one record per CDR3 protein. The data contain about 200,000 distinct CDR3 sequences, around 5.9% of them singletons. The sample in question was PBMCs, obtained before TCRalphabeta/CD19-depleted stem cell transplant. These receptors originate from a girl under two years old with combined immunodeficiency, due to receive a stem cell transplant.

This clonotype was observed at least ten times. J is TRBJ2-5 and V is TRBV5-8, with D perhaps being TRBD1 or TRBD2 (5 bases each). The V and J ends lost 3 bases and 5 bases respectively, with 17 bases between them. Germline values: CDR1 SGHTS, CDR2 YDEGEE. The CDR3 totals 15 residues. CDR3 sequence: CASSYPGRGVETQYF. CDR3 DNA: TGTGCCAGCAGCTATCCGGGACGGGGAGTTGAGACCCAGTACTTC. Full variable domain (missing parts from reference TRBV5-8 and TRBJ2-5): EAGVTQSPTHLIKTRGQQATLRCSPISGHTSVYWYQQALGLGLQFLLWYDEGEERNRGNFPPRFSGRQFPNYSSELNVNALELEDSALYLCASSYPGRGVETQYFGPGTRLLVL.

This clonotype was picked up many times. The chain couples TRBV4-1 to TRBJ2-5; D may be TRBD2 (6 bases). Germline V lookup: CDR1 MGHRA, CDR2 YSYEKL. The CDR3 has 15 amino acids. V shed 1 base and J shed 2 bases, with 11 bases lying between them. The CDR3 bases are TGCGCCAGCAGCCAAGCTCAGGGAGGTCAAGAGACCCAGTACTTC. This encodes CASSQAQGGQETQYF.

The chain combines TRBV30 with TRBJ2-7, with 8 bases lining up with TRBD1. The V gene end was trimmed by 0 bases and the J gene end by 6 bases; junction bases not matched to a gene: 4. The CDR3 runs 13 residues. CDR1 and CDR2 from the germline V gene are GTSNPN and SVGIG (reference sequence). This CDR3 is CAWSVGQGAEQYF. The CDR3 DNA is TGTGCCTGGAGTGTAGGACAGGGAGCCGAGCAGTACTTC.

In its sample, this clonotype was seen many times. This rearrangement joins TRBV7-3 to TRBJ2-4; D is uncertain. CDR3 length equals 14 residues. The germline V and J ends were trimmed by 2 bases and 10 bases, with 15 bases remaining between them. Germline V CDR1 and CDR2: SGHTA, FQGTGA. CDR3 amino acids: CASSLSGPDGIQYF. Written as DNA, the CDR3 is TGTGCCAGCAGCTTATCCGGGCCCGATGGGATTCAGTACTTC.

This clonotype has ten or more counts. CDR3 DNA sequence: TGTGCCAGCAGTTATAACCGTCACAATGAGCAGTTCTTC. This encodes CASSYNRHNEQFF. The chain carries TRBV6-2 or TRBV6-3 and TRBJ2-1; no firm D call. Deletions cut 3 bases from V and 5 bases from J, with 8 bases between. The CDR3 has 13 amino acids. Germline V gene data show CDR1 as MNHEY and CDR2 as SVGEGT.

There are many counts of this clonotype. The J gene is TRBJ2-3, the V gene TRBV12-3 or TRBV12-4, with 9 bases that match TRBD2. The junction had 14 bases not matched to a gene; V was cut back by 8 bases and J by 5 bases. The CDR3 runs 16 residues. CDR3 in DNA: TGTGCCAGCGGAGACCCGACTAGCGGACCTTTAGATACGCAGTATTTT. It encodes CASGDPTSGPLDTQYF.

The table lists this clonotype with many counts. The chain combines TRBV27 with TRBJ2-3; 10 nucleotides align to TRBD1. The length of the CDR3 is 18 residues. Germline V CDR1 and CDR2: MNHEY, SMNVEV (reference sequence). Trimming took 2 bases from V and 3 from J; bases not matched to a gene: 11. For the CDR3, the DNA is TGTGCCAGCAGTTTACTCCACCTACCGGGACAGGGGACAGATACGCAGTATTTT. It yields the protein CASSLLHLPGQGTDTQYF.

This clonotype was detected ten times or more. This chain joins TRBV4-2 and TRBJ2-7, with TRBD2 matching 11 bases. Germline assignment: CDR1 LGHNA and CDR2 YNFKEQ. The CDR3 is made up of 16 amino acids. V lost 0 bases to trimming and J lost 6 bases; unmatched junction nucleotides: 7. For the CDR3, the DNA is TGTGCCAGCAGCCAAGAGTTTAGCGGGGGGGCTTCCGAGCAGTACTTC. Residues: CASSQEFSGGASEQYF.

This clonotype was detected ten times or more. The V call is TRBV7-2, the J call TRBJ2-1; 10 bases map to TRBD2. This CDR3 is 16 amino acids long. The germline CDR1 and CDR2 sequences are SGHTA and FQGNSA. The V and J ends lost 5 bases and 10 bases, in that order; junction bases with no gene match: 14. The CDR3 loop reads CASSLAPSGRIGEQFF. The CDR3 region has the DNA TGTGCCAGCAGCCTGGCGCCTAGCGGGAGAATCGGGGAGCAGTTCTTC.

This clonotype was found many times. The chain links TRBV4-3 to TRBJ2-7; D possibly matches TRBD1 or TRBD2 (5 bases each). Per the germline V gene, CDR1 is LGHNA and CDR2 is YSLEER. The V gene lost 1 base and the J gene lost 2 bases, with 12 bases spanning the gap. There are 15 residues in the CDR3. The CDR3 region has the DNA TGCGCCAGCAGCCAAGGGCCGATGGGGGCCTACGAGCAGTACTTC. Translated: CASSQGPMGAYEQYF.

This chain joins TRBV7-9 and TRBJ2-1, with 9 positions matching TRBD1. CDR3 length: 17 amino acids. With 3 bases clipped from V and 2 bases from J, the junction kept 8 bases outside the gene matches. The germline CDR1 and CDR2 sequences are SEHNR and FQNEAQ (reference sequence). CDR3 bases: TGTGCCAGCAGCTTCAGGGACAGGGTGAAGACCTACAATGAGCAGTTCTTC. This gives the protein CASSFRDRVKTYNEQFF.

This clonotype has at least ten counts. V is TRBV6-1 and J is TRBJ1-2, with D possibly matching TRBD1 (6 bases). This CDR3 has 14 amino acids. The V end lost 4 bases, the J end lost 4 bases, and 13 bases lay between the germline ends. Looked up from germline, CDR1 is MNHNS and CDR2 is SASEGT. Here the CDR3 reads CASSAEGGFYGYTF. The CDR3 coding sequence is TGTGCCAGCAGTGCCGAGGGGGGCTTCTATGGCTACACCTTC.

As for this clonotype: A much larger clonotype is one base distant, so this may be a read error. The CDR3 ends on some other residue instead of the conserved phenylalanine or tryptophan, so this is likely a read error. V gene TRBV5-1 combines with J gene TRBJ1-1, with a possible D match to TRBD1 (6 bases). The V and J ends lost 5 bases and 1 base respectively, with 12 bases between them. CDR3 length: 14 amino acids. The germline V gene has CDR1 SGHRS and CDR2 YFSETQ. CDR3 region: CASRFGQSNTEAFS. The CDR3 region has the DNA TGCGCCAGCAGGTTCGGACAGTCGAACACTGAAGCTTTCTCT.

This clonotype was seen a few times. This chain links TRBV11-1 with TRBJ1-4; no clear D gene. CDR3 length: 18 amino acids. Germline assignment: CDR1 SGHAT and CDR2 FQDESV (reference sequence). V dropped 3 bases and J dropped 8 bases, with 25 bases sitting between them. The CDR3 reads CASSFVPYAWTFTEKLFF. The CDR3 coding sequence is TGTGCCAGCAGCTTCGTCCCTTACGCCTGGACCTTCACGGAAAAACTGTTTTTT. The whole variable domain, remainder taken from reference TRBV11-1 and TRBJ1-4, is EAEVAQSPRYKITEKSQAVAFWCDPISGHATLYWYRQILGQGPELLVQFQDESVVDDSQLPKDRFSAERLKGVDSTLKIQPAELGDSAMYLCASSFVPYAWTFTEKLFFGSGTQLSVL.